A single sample gave rise to the 18 T cell receptor beta chains below, sequenced in a study of OX40 agonist ivuxolimab in advanced cancers. The table came from immunoSEQ multiplex PCR; TCRdb's copy has only in-frame clones and leaves some out. This sample has 95,000 to 120,000 clones; approximately 90% occur once, and the top ten carry around 0.61%. Sequencing used CD4+ or CD8+ T cells sorted from blood, obtained in a trial of the OX40 agonist ivuxolimab. Every receptor here comes from an adult with an advanced solid tumor such as melanoma, head and neck, liver or kidney cancer.

The chain couples TRBV19 to TRBJ1-6; 7 bases agree with TRBD1. The CDR3 consists of 15 residues. The germline gives CDR1 LNHDA, CDR2 SQIVND (reference sequence). Losses at the gene ends were 3 bases for V and 7 bases for J; bases not matched to a gene: 6. CDR3 residues: CASSIGDRVNSPLHF. The DNA of the CDR3 is TGTGCCAGTAGTATCGGCGACAGGGTGAATTCACCCCTCCACTTT.

The rearrangement joins TRBV6-6 to TRBJ2-4, with TRBD1 matching over 8 bases. This CDR3 is 12 amino acids long. Trimming removed 5 bases from V and 12 bases from J; junction bases left unmatched: 6. The germline gives CDR1 MNHNY, CDR2 SVGAGI (reference sequence). The CDR3 sequence is CASSDNRGYQYF. The CDR3 coding sequence is TGTGCCAGCAGTGACAACAGGGGGTATCAGTACTTC.

The J gene is TRBJ1-3, the V gene TRBV6-5, with TRBD1 as a possible D gene (5 bases). Looked up from germline, CDR1 is MNHEY and CDR2 is SVGAGI. V gave up 0 bases and J gave up 2 bases, with 11 bases separating them. The CDR3 covers 16 residues. The CDR3: CASSYSGDPTGNTIYF. CDR3 nucleotides: TGTGCCAGCAGTTACTCAGGGGACCCGACTGGAAACACCATATATTTT.

The chain has TRBV4-2 and TRBJ2-3, with D possibly matching TRBD2 (5 bases). Trimming stripped 1 base from V and 2 bases from J, with 13 bases between. This CDR3 has 16 amino acids. Germline CDR1 is LGHNA and CDR2 is YNFKEQ. CDR3 DNA: TGTGCCAGCAGCCAAGTCGGGGAGCCTGCCACAGATACGCAGTATTTT. It translates to CASSQVGEPATDTQYF.

The chain joins TRBV7-6 to TRBJ2-7; no clear D. There are 14 residues in the CDR3. Germline-derived CDR1 and CDR2 are SGHVS and FNYEAQ. The germline V and J ends were trimmed by 1 base and 7 bases, with 14 bases remaining between them. CDR3 nucleotide sequence: TGTGCCAGCAGCTTAGAGTCCAGGTTGGGTGAGCAGTACTTC. Translation gives CASSLESRLGEQYF.

The chain has TRBV7-9 and TRBJ2-2; a weak D match, TRBD2 (6 bases). Germline V gives CDR1 SEHNR, CDR2 FQNEAQ (reference sequence). The V and J ends lost 4 bases and 3 bases respectively, with 9 bases between them. CDR3 length: 14 amino acids. The CDR3 sequence: CASSSEGYTGELFF. CDR3 DNA sequence: TGTGCCAGCAGCTCGGAGGGGTACACCGGGGAGCTGTTTTTT.

The gene calls are TRBV5-5 and TRBJ2-5, with D tentatively TRBD1 (5 bases). V gave up 3 bases and J gave up 5 bases, with 14 bases separating them. The CDR3 runs 14 residues. Germline CDR1 SGHKS, CDR2 YYEKEE (reference sequence). The CDR3 protein is CASSSAGSGETQYF. The CDR3 DNA is TGTGCCAGCAGCTCGGCAGGGTCCGGGGAGACCCAGTACTTC.

The V call is TRBV9, the J call TRBJ2-5, with 12 bases fitting TRBD2. The CDR3 is made up of 18 amino acids. V was pared by 2 bases and J by 2 bases, with 10 bases of the junction left unmatched. Germline V lookup: CDR1 SGDLS, CDR2 YYNGEE. The CDR3: CASSVGPLAGGGQETQYF. The CDR3 DNA sequence: TGTGCCAGCAGCGTGGGCCCACTAGCGGGAGGAGGTCAAGAGACCCAGTACTTC.

The genes are TRBV27 and TRBJ2-7; TRBD1 agrees at 9 bases. V lost 7 bases to trimming and J lost 6 bases; unmatched junction nucleotides: 10. Looked up from germline, CDR1 is MNHEY and CDR2 is SMNVEV (reference sequence). There are 14 residues in the CDR3. The CDR3 is CASTPGQGSLEQYF. DNA for the CDR3: TGTGCCAGCACTCCGGGACAGGGCTCCCTCGAGCAGTACTTC.

The chain has TRBV9 and TRBJ2-3, with D unresolved. The V gene's germline CDR1 is SGDLS and CDR2 YYNGEE. V shed 2 bases and J shed 8 bases, with 12 bases lying between them. There are 13 residues in the CDR3. The CDR3 sequence: CASSVGRLSTQYF. The CDR3 DNA reads as TGTGCCAGCAGCGTTGGGCGTCTATCTACGCAGTATTTT.

The CDR3 region has the DNA TGTGCCAGCAGCCCGACGACAGGGGGCTATGGCTACACCTTC. This gives the protein CASSPTTGGYGYTF. The chain has TRBV9 and TRBJ1-2, with 9 bases matching TRBD1. The CDR3 runs to 14 residues. In germline, CDR1 is SGDLS, CDR2 YYNGEE. The J segment lost 4 bases and the V segment lost 4 bases, leaving 5 bases of the junction unmatched.

This chain joins TRBV30 and TRBJ2-3, with 9 positions matching TRBD2. This CDR3 has 14 amino acids. From germline, CDR1 is GTSNPN and CDR2 SVGIG (reference sequence). J gave up 4 bases and V 4 bases, and 6 bases lay outside the gene matches. CDR3 amino acids: CAWIWRGGPDTQYF. The CDR3 coding sequence is TGTGCCTGGATATGGCGGGGGGGCCCAGATACGCAGTATTTT.

The chain employs TRBV7-8 and TRBJ2-1; 10 bases are shared with TRBD1. V gave up 4 bases and J gave up 4 bases; unmatched junction bases: 4. The germline V gene has CDR1 SGHVS and CDR2 FQNEAQ. This CDR3 is 15 amino acids long. CDR3: CASSSRDRGYNEQFF. For the CDR3, the DNA is TGTGCCAGCAGCTCACGGGACAGGGGATACAATGAGCAGTTCTTC.

In its sample, this clone was seen once. V usage is TRBV6-1 and J usage is TRBJ1-6; D remains unclear. Trimming cost V 1 base and J 9 bases, with 25 bases left between them. Germline CDR1 MNHNS, CDR2 SASEGT. The CDR3 has 19 amino acids. The CDR3 coding sequence is TGTGCCAGCAGTGAAGATACTAATACCGCGGGATTTGGGAGTTCACCCCTCCACTTT. This encodes CASSEDTNTAGFGSSPLHF.

This chain uses TRBV6-1 with TRBJ1-1, with 8 nucleotides matching TRBD1. CDR3 length: 14 residues. Germline V gene sequence: CDR1 MNHNS, CDR2 SASEGT. With 6 bases clipped from V and 3 bases from J, the junction kept 6 bases outside the gene matches. The CDR3: CASRRTGSDTEAFF. In DNA form, the CDR3 reads TGTGCCAGCAGGAGGACAGGGTCCGACACTGAAGCTTTCTTT.

This clone was detected only once. The chain employs TRBV27 and TRBJ2-5; the match to TRBD1 covers 8 bases. Trimming at V came to 4 bases and at J to 1 base, leaving 8 bases not matched to a gene. This CDR3 spans 16 amino acids. CDR1 MNHEY and CDR2 SMNVEV come from the germline V gene (reference sequence). The CDR3: CASSSRQGSFQETQYF. The CDR3 DNA is TGTGCCAGCAGTTCCCGACAGGGGTCGTTCCAAGAGACCCAGTACTTC.

The chain joins TRBV19 to TRBJ2-1, with D possibly matching TRBD2 (6 bases). V was pared by 7 bases and J by 4 bases, with 14 bases between. This CDR3 has 14 residues. Germline loops: CDR1 LNHDA, CDR2 SQIVND (reference sequence). The CDR3: CASMDGGKYNEQFF. DNA for the CDR3: TGTGCCAGTATGGACGGGGGAAAATACAATGAGCAGTTCTTC.

Only one count was recorded for this clone. The CDR3 DNA reads as TGCGCCAGCAGCCAAGATGTCACAGGGGGCTCGTCCTGGCAGCCCCAGCATTTT. Protein sequence: CASSQDVTGGSSWQPQHF. The V and J genes are TRBV4-1 and TRBJ1-5; 9 nucleotides agree with TRBD1. CDR1 is MGHRA, CDR2 YSYEKL, per germline. Germline trimming cut 0 bases from V and 7 bases from J; bases unmatched to any gene: 13. The CDR3 length is 18 residues.